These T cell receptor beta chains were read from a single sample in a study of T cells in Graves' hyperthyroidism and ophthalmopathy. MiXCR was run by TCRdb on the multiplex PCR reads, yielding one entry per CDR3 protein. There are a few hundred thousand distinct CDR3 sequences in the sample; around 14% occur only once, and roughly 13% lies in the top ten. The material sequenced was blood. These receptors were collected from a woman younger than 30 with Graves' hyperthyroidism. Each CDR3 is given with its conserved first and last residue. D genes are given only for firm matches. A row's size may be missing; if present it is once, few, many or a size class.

CDR3 DNA: TGTGCCAGCAGCCCCTCCGTTGGGGGACGGAATCAGCCCCAGCATTTT
CDR3 protein: CASSPSVGGRNQPQHF
J gene: TRBJ1-5
clone size: few
D gene: .
V gene: TRBV16

CDR3 DNA: TGCGCCAGCAGCTTGAAACAGAGCTCCTACGAGCAGTACTTC
CDR3 protein: CASSLKQSSYEQYF
J gene: TRBJ2-7
clone size: few
D gene: .
V gene: TRBV5-1

CDR3 DNA: TGTGCCAGCAGTGTCCGGGACAGTGGACAGCCCCAGCATTTT
CDR3 protein: CASSVRDSGQPQHF
J gene: TRBJ1-5
clone size: few
D gene: TRBD1
V gene: TRBV12-3/TRBV12-4

CDR3 DNA: TGTGCCAGCCAGGGGACAGGGGAAACTGAAGCTTTCTTT
CDR3 protein: CASQGTGETEAFF
J gene: TRBJ1-1
clone size: .
D gene: TRBD1
V gene: TRBV28

CDR3 DNA: TGTGCCAGCAGTGAAATTGGGACAGGGGGGGAGACCCAGTACTTC
CDR3 protein: CASSEIGTGGETQYF
J gene: TRBJ2-5
clone size: .
D gene: TRBD1
V gene: TRBV2

CDR3 DNA: TGTGCCAGCAGGGGAGGGGGCGGCAATCAGCCCCAGCATTTT
CDR3 protein: CASRGGGGNQPQHF
J gene: TRBJ1-5
clone size: many
D gene: TRBD1
V gene: TRBV6-1

CDR3 DNA: TGCAGTGCTAGAGATTCCCAGGTTGGGTACTACGAGCAGTACTTC
CDR3 protein: CSARDSQVGYYEQYF
J gene: TRBJ2-7
clone size: many
D gene: .
V gene: TRBV20-1

CDR3 DNA: TGTGCCACCAGTAGAAACAACCTACGCAATGGGCAGTTCTTC
CDR3 protein: CATSRNNLRNGQFF
J gene: TRBJ2-1
clone size: .
D gene: .
V gene: TRBV15

CDR3 DNA: TGTGCCACCAGCGGACGACTAGCGGGAGTGGGCGCTGAGCAGTTCTTC
CDR3 protein: CATSGRLAGVGAEQFF
J gene: TRBJ2-1
clone size: many
D gene: TRBD2
V gene: TRBV15

CDR3 DNA: TGTGCCAGCAGCTTATTAGAAGCCCACAACACCGGGGAGCTGTTTTTT
CDR3 protein: CASSLLEAHNTGELFF
J gene: TRBJ2-2
clone size: many
D gene: .
V gene: TRBV11-3

CDR3 DNA: TGTGCCAGCAGCGTAACCCGGACAGGGGTCCAGCCCCAGCATTTT
CDR3 protein: CASSVTRTGVQPQHF
J gene: TRBJ1-5
clone size: .
D gene: TRBD1
V gene: TRBV9

CDR3 DNA: TGTGCCAGCAGTCCCCCGGCAAGGCAGCCCCAGCATTTT
CDR3 protein: CASSPPARQPQHF
J gene: TRBJ1-5
clone size: .
D gene: .
V gene: TRBV28

CDR3 DNA: TGTGCCAGCAGTTACTCAAGTACCAGATCTAATGAAAAACTGTTTTTT
CDR3 protein: CASSYSSTRSNEKLFF
J gene: TRBJ1-4
clone size: many
D gene: .
V gene: TRBV6-5

CDR3 DNA: TGCAGTGCTAGGACAGGGATTGTGAATGAGCAGTTCTTC
CDR3 protein: CSARTGIVNEQFF
J gene: TRBJ2-1
clone size: few
D gene: TRBD1
V gene: TRBV20-1

CDR3 DNA: TGTGCCAGCTCCGCCGGGGGGGACTCCTACAATGAGCAGTTCTTC
CDR3 protein: CASSAGGDSYNEQFF
J gene: TRBJ2-1
clone size: few
D gene: TRBD2
V gene: TRBV12-3/TRBV12-4

CDR3 DNA: TGCAGTGCTAGCTTCGGACTAGCGGGATGGGGGACAGATACGCAGTATTTT
CDR3 protein: CSASFGLAGWGTDTQYF
J gene: TRBJ2-3
clone size: .
D gene: TRBD2
V gene: TRBV20-1

CDR3 DNA: TGTGCCACCAGCCGTCGCATGGGACAGCTTGGCACTGAAGCTTTCTTT
CDR3 protein: CATSRRMGQLGTEAFF
J gene: TRBJ1-1
clone size: .
D gene: TRBD1
V gene: TRBV15

CDR3 DNA: TGTGCCAGCAGGGATGGCACAGGGTATCGGGAGACCCAGTACTTC
CDR3 protein: CASRDGTGYRETQYF
J gene: TRBJ2-5
clone size: .
D gene: .
V gene: TRBV27

CDR3 DNA: TGTGCCAGCAGCGTAGTGGGGAGCAGTAGGGACAATGAGCAGTTCTTC
CDR3 protein: CASSVVGSSRDNEQFF
J gene: TRBJ2-1
clone size: few
D gene: .
V gene: TRBV9

CDR3 DNA: TGTGCCAGCAGCTTAGCGCTGGCGGGCAACAATGAGCAGTTCTTC
CDR3 protein: CASSLALAGNNEQFF
J gene: TRBJ2-1
clone size: many
D gene: .
V gene: TRBV7-2

CDR3 DNA: TGTGCCAGCAGCTTTATGGGGGCAGGTACTGAAGCTTTCTTT
CDR3 protein: CASSFMGAGTEAFF
J gene: TRBJ1-1
clone size: few
D gene: .
V gene: TRBV7-8

CDR3 DNA: TGTGCCAGCAGCTTAGCTCAGAGTCAGCCCCAGCATTTT
CDR3 protein: CASSLAQSQPQHF
J gene: TRBJ1-5
clone size: many
D gene: .
V gene: TRBV7-8

CDR3 DNA: TGTGCCATCAGGGCTAAGACTAGGATGGAGACCCAGTACTTC
CDR3 protein: CAIRAKTRMETQYF
J gene: TRBJ2-5
clone size: .
D gene: .
V gene: TRBV10-3

CDR3 DNA: TGCAGTGCTAGTTCCTATAGCAATCAGCCCCAGCATTTT
CDR3 protein: CSASSYSNQPQHF
J gene: TRBJ1-5
clone size: .
D gene: .
V gene: TRBV20-1

CDR3 DNA: TGTGCCAGCAGCTTCGGTGACGGCAATCAGCCCCAGCATTTT
CDR3 protein: CASSFGDGNQPQHF
J gene: TRBJ1-5
clone size: many
D gene: .
V gene: TRBV7-9

CDR3 DNA: TGTGCCACCAGTGATTCGCCGGGAACTAGCGGGAGTCCAGAGACCCAGTACTTC
CDR3 protein: CATSDSPGTSGSPETQYF
J gene: TRBJ2-5
clone size: .
D gene: TRBD2
V gene: TRBV24-1

CDR3 DNA: TGCGCCAGCAGTGAGTCTGGGCAGGGGGCTGAAGCTTTCTTT
CDR3 protein: CASSESGQGAEAFF
J gene: TRBJ1-1
clone size: many
D gene: TRBD1
V gene: TRBV10-2

CDR3 DNA: TGTGCCAGCTCACCTGAGTACGGACCGAACACTGAAGCTTTCTTT
CDR3 protein: CASSPEYGPNTEAFF
J gene: TRBJ1-1
clone size: many
D gene: .
V gene: TRBV18

CDR3 DNA: TGTGCCAGCAGCAAGGAACTAGCTTCCCACGAGCAGTACTTC
CDR3 protein: CASSKELASHEQYF
J gene: TRBJ2-7
clone size: many
D gene: .
V gene: TRBV12-3/TRBV12-4

CDR3 DNA: TGTGCCAGCAGGTTGGGTCCGGGACCTAAATTAGGCTACACCTTC
CDR3 protein: CASRLGPGPKLGYTF
J gene: TRBJ1-2
clone size: .
D gene: .
V gene: TRBV5-6

CDR3 DNA: TGCGCCAGCAGTCGAGGCGGGGGCACTGAAGCTTTCTTT
CDR3 protein: CASSRGGGTEAFF
J gene: TRBJ1-1
clone size: few
D gene: .
V gene: TRBV4-1

CDR3 DNA: TGTGCCAGCAAATCTAGCGCCACCTCGTACAATGAGCAGTTCTTC
CDR3 protein: CASKSSATSYNEQFF
J gene: TRBJ2-1
clone size: many
D gene: .
V gene: TRBV2

CDR3 DNA: TGTGCCAGCGGGCCCCCGAGTTTTGGAGATACGCAGTATTTT
CDR3 protein: CASGPPSFGDTQYF
J gene: TRBJ2-3
clone size: many
D gene: .
V gene: TRBV28

CDR3 DNA: TGTGCCACCCGACAGGGGGAGACCCAGTACTTC
CDR3 protein: CATRQGETQYF
J gene: TRBJ2-5
clone size: many
D gene: TRBD1
V gene: TRBV6-1